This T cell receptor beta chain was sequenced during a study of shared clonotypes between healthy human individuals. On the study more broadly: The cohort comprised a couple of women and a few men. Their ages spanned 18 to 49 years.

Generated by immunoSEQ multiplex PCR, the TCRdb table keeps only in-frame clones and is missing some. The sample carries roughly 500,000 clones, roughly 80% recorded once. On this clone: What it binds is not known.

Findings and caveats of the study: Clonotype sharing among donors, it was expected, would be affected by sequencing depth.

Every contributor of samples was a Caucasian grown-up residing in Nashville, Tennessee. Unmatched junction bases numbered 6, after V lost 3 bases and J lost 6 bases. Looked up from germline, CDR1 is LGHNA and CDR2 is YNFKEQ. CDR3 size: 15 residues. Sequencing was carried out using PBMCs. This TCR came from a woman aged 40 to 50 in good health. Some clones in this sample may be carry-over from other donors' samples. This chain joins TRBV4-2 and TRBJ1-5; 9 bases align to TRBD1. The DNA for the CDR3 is TGTGCCAGCAGCCAGAAGACAGGGGGGCTTCAGCCCCAGCATTTT. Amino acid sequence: CASSQKTGGLQPQHF.